This T cell receptor (beta chain) was found in a study of T-cell reconstitution after alpha-beta-depleted transplantation in children. V was cut by 2 bases and J by 3 bases, with 14 bases left in between. In germline, CDR1 is SGHAT, CDR2 FQNNGV. The CDR3 extends over 16 amino acids. Study findings and constraints: Approximately two months post-transplant, alpha-beta T cells reportedly originated from several hundred expanded graft clones. Newly generated T cells supplied most T-cell counts and diversity one year post-transplant.

This clonotype has ten or more counts. Its antigen remains unknown. Unique molecular identifiers were built into the TCRbeta library. TCRdb re-analysed the PCR reads in MiXCR, keeping a single row per CDR3 protein. The table records 490,000 or so distinct CDR3 sequences, about 10% of them present only once. The source material was PBMCs, sampled before TCRalphabeta/CD19-depleted stem cell transplant. The J gene is TRBJ2-1, the V gene TRBV11-2; maybe TRBD1 (6 bases). This receptor was taken from a child aged 2 to 15 with inherited bone marrow failure, due to receive a stem cell transplant. The chain's CDR3 is CASSLLKQGRYNEQFF. The CDR3 DNA reads as TGTGCCAGCAGCTTATTGAAGCAGGGGCGCTACAATGAGCAGTTCTTC.